Here is one T cell receptor (beta chain) with its context. Its antigen remains unknown. This sample stems from a study of cytomegalovirus exposure and HLA in healthy donors. The study's findings and limits: Rarity held for most TCR sequences, but there were some public TCRs that occurred in many donors.

The CDR3 totals 15 residues. V was shortened by 7 bases and J by 6 bases, with 19 bases between the two germline ends. Germline V CDR1 and CDR2: SNHLY, FYNNEI. This table comes from immunoSEQ multiplex PCR, and its TCRdb copy is limited to in-frame clones, with some not included. The profile covers over 100,000 clones, with 70% to 90% appearing a single time and about 6% taken by the ten largest. The receptor comes from a woman aged 18-29 years in good health and CMV-seropositive. V is TRBV2 and J is TRBJ1-5; D perhaps matches TRBD1 (5 bases). The source material was PBMCs. The CDR3 region has the DNA TGTGCCAGCAAAAGGGCCACCGGGGGAATTCAGCCCCAGCATTTT. Amino acids: CASKRATGGIQPQHF.